The entry below gives a single T cell receptor beta chain sequence along with its context. Authors' analysis steps: Amplification of reference gene primers provided the estimated nucleated cell counts. Profiled with immunoSEQ multiplex PCR; TCRdb holds only in-frame clones, not every one. For V, J and clone size, that table is used; D and trimming come from the DNA. The sample has 200,000 to 300,000 clones, 70% to 85% seen once. This entry is derived from a study of blood T cell repertoires in COVID-19. Study-wide context: Samples of COVID-19 (acute and convalescent) were obtained from the United States, Italy and Spain. Nucleic acid was either cDNA or gDNA, and it came from T cells, B-cell-depleted T cells, or PBMCs.

This receptor was obtained from a woman of 80 years or more with acute or convalescent COVID-19. The sequencing input was peripheral blood.

The CDR3 DNA reads as TGCGCCAGCACCCGGACAGGGATGGACCAAGAGACCCAGTACTTC. This translates into CASTRTGMDQETQYF. V is TRBV5-1 and J is TRBJ2-5, with 8 bases identical to TRBD1. The CDR3 extends over 15 amino acids. With 6 bases clipped from V and 0 bases from J, the junction kept 7 bases outside the gene matches. Per the germline V gene, CDR1 is SGHRS and CDR2 is YFSETQ.